Each of the 6 T cell receptor beta chains below was sequenced from the same sample in a study of CD8+CD57+ T cells in acquired aplastic anemia listed by TCRdb under 2018. Patients chosen for sequencing had shown expansion of CD8+CD57+ cells by flow cytometry. Sequencing was carried out with an Illumina HiSeq 2000. Profiling of TCR beta VDJ combinations and CDR3 sequences used genomic DNA as the template. The public sequencing data were trimmed at Q25 with fastp and processed into clonotypes with MiXCR by TCRdb, which kept only in-frame beta chains. Entries are consolidated by CDR3 protein sequence, retaining the most common genes and DNA. A total of some 170,000 distinct CDR3 sequences appear in this sample, roughly 63% of them only once. Under 55% of the sample is in the top ten clones. The sample consisted of sorted CD4+, CD8+, or CD8+CD57+ T cells (not recorded which) from PBMCs. Receptor source: a human donor with aplastic anemia.

This clonotype was seen many times. The DNA is omitted, as the CDR3 cannot be located on it reliably, and the CDR3 follows TCRdb's listing. This sequence joins TRBV7-8 and TRBJ2-2; TRBD1, the table's D call, lacks a check against the DNA. Per germline, CDR1 SGHVS and CDR2 FQNEAQ. The CDR3 is made up of 14 amino acids, end residues included. CDR3 loop: CASSILGADGELFF.

This clonotype was picked up many times. The V and J genes are TRBV7-9 and TRBJ1-2; D is undetermined. There are 12 residues in the CDR3. V lost 1 base, J lost 5 bases, and 5 bases lay in between. Germline assignment: CDR1 SEHNR and CDR2 FQNEAQ (reference sequence). CDR3 residues: CASSLGDYGYTF. CDR3 nucleotide sequence: TGTGCCAGCAGCTTAGGGGATTATGGCTACACCTTC.

The V gene is TRBV11-2, the J gene TRBJ1-1; D gene uncertain. The CDR3 runs to 13 residues. The germline CDR1 and CDR2 sequences are SGHAT and FQNNGV. Trimming pared 3 bases from V and 0 bases from J, leaving 5 bases between. CDR3 DNA: TGTGCCAGCAGCTTCGAAGTGAACACTGAAGCTTTCTTT. This sequence encodes CASSFEVNTEAFF.

The count of this clonotype is one. The V gene is TRBV20-1, the J gene TRBJ2-5, with D tentatively TRBD1 (6 bases). The CDR3 totals 14 residues. The germline V and J ends were trimmed by 1 base and 5 bases, with 14 bases remaining between them. Germline V lookup: CDR1 DFQATT, CDR2 SNEGSKA (reference sequence). In DNA, the CDR3 is TGCAGTGCTAGAGCCCGGGACACAGGGGAGACCCAGTACTTC. Translated: CSARARDTGETQYF.

The rearrangement joins TRBV10-3 to TRBJ2-7; D unresolved. Germline V gene lookup returns CDR1 ENHRY and CDR2 SYGVKD. The germline V and J ends were trimmed by 5 bases and 2 bases, with 10 bases remaining between them. CDR3 length equals 13 residues. CDR3 nucleotide sequence: TGTGCCATCAGTCTCGCACAGCCCTACGAGCAGTACTTC. Amino acid sequence: CAISLAQPYEQYF.

This clonotype was detected ten times or more. The chain combines TRBV7-6 with TRBJ2-5; 10 positions agree with TRBD2. Looked up from germline, CDR1 is SGHVS and CDR2 is FNYEAQ. After removal of 1 base from V and 5 bases from J, the junction contained 10 bases not matched to a gene. This CDR3 is 17 amino acids long. CDR3 in DNA: TGTGCCAGCAGCTTAGGGGTCCGAGCGGGGGGGCTGGAGACCCAGTACTTC. Translated, it gives CASSLGVRAGGLETQYF.